Listed below are T cell receptor beta chains from one sample, sequenced in a study of cytomegalovirus exposure and HLA in healthy donors. Data came from immunoSEQ multiplex PCR; TCRdb stores just in-frame clones and leaves some out. The sample includes some 150,000 clones, around 80% of them seen just once. Sequenced material: PBMCs. The source is a man aged 35-49 years in good health and CMV-seronegative. Each CDR3 is given with its conserved first and last residue. D genes are given only for firm matches. The size of a clone is reported for some rows only, either as once, few or many, or as a class for expanded clones.

D	J	V	size	CDR3	DNA
NA	TRBJ1-2	TRBV7-9	few	CASSLAAGYGYTF	TGTGCCAGCAGCTTAGCGGCAGGCTATGGCTACACCTTC
TRBD1	TRBJ2-2	TRBV5-1	NA	CASSWEYRGRGELFF	TGCGCCAGCAGCTGGGAGTACAGGGGTAGAGGGGAGCTGTTTTTT
NA	TRBJ2-5	TRBV5-4	NA	CASSLSGVGQETQYF	TGTGCCAGCAGCTTGTCAGGGGTCGGGCAAGAGACCCAGTACTTC
NA	TRBJ1-5	TRBV5-5	NA	CASSLGIGEQPQHF	TGTGCCAGCAGCTTGGGTATAGGGGAACAGCCCCAGCATTTT
NA	TRBJ2-7	TRBV9	NA	CASSATSSPEQYF	TGTGCCAGCAGCGCTACTTCGAGTCCCGAGCAGTACTTC
NA	TRBJ2-5	TRBV7-9	NA	CASSLSPLEETQYF	TGTGCCAGCAGCTTAAGCCCCCTAGAAGAGACCCAGTACTTC
TRBD1	TRBJ2-7	TRBV5-1	once	CASSSRSGQGAGEQYF	TGCGCCAGCAGTTCACGTTCGGGACAGGGGGCCGGCGAGCAGTACTTC
NA	TRBJ2-7	TRBV28	NA	CASSFSLQGLSYEQYF	TGTGCCAGCAGTTTTAGCCTGCAGGGCCTCTCCTACGAGCAGTACTTC
TRBD1	TRBJ1-2	TRBV5-4	NA	CASTLQGGGYTF	TGTGCCAGCACCCTTCAGGGGGGAGGCTACACCTTC
NA	TRBJ1-5	TRBV12-1	NA	CASSQGPRQGHQPQHF	TGTGCCAGCAGCCAGGGACCCCGACAGGGGCATCAGCCCCAGCATTTT
TRBD1	TRBJ1-4	TRBV10-3	NA	CAIAGGQNEKLFF	TGTGCCATAGCAGGGGGCCAGAATGAAAAACTGTTTTTT
TRBD2	TRBJ2-1	TRBV6-5	NA	CASSYSLAGAYNEQFF	TGTGCCAGCAGTTACTCGCTAGCGGGGGCCTACAATGAGCAGTTCTTC
NA	TRBJ2-3	TRBV14	NA	CASSLNYATDTQYF	TGTGCCAGCAGTCTCAATTATGCGACAGATACGCAGTATTTT
NA	TRBJ1-1	TRBV9	NA	CASSRSMNTEAFF	TGTGCCAGCAGCCGAAGCATGAACACTGAAGCTTTCTTT
TRBD2	TRBJ2-7	TRBV4-2	NA	CASSHDRKGSWGGIEQYF	TGTGCCAGCAGCCATGACCGAAAAGGCTCATGGGGGGGTATCGAGCAGTACTTC
TRBD1	TRBJ2-1	TRBV5-1	NA	CASSLGQGNNEQFF	TGCGCCAGCAGCTTGGGACAGGGCAACAATGAGCAGTTCTTC
TRBD1	TRBJ2-1	TRBV4-3	few	CASSDRDLDNEQFF	TGCGCCAGCAGCGACAGGGATCTTGACAATGAGCAGTTCTTC
TRBD2	TRBJ2-3	TRBV28	NA	CAHAGGGYTQYF	TGTGCCCATGCCGGGGGGGGATATACGCAGTATTTT
NA	TRBJ2-7	TRBV18	NA	CASSPQGVGYEQYF	TGTGCCAGCTCACCCCAAGGGGTAGGGTACGAGCAGTACTTC
NA	TRBJ2-3	TRBV9	NA	CASSFTGSDTQYF	TGTGCCAGCAGCTTTACAGGGTCAGATACGCAGTATTTT
NA	TRBJ2-5	TRBV7-8	NA	CASSLRRVKETQYF	TGTGCCAGCAGCTTGAGGCGGGTCAAAGAGACCCAGTACTTC
NA	TRBJ2-7	TRBV2	few	CASSRREQYF	TGTGCCAGCAGTCGCAGGGAGCAGTACTTC
TRBD2	TRBJ2-3	TRBV7-6	NA	CASSLSGGASDTQYF	TGTGCCAGCAGCTTGAGCGGGGGGGCTTCAGATACGCAGTATTTT
NA	TRBJ1-2	TRBV6-1	once	CASSTGNRNYGYTF	TGTGCCAGCAGTACAGGGAATCGGAACTATGGCTACACCTTC
NA	TRBJ1-5	TRBV6-5	NA	CASSEADTLPQHF	TGTGCCAGCAGTGAAGCTGACACCTTGCCCCAGCATTTT
TRBD1	TRBJ1-3	TRBV4-1	once	CASSQRTGSGNTIYF	TGCGCCAGCAGCCAAAGGACAGGGTCTGGAAACACCATATATTTT
NA	TRBJ2-2	TRBV11-3	NA	CASSLIVGDTGELFF	TGTGCCAGCAGCTTGATAGTGGGAGACACCGGGGAGCTGTTTTTT
TRBD1	TRBJ1-1	TRBV20-1	once	CSATRTGEAFF	TGCAGTGCTACCCGGACAGGCGAAGCTTTCTTT
NA	TRBJ2-3	TRBV7-3	NA	CASSATGIRTDTQYF	TGTGCCAGCAGCGCTACAGGGATACGCACAGATACGCAGTATTTT
NA	TRBJ1-1	TRBV25-1	few	CASSELGTLNTEAFF	TGTGCCAGCAGTGAATTGGGCACCTTGAACACTGAAGCTTTCTTT
NA	TRBJ1-5	TRBV21-1	NA	CASSPRDRRPYSNQPQHF	TGTGCCAGCAGCCCTCGGGACAGGAGACCTTATAGCAATCAGCCCCAGCATTTT
TRBD1	TRBJ1-2	TRBV4-2	NA	CASSQDRTGGISYTF	TGTGCCAGCAGCCAAGATCGCACAGGGGGCATTAGCTACACCTTC
TRBD1	TRBJ1-5	TRBV4-1	few	CASSGGQGRNQPQHF	TGCGCCAGCAGCGGGGGACAGGGTCGCAATCAGCCCCAGCATTTT
TRBD2	TRBJ2-5	TRBV5-1	few	CASGTSGGASRETQYF	TGCGCCAGCGGGACTAGCGGGGGGGCCTCGCGTGAGACCCAGTACTTC
NA	TRBJ2-2	TRBV6-6	NA	CASSYFQGTGELFF	TGTGCCAGCAGTTACTTTCAGGGCACCGGGGAGCTGTTTTTT
NA	TRBJ1-2	TRBV13	NA	CANSLKGLTDYTF	TGTGCCAACAGCCTCAAGGGACTCACCGACTACACCTTC
TRBD2	TRBJ2-1	TRBV4-2	few	CATLAGGNEDEQFF	TGTGCCACCTTAGCGGGGGGGAATGAGGATGAGCAGTTCTTC